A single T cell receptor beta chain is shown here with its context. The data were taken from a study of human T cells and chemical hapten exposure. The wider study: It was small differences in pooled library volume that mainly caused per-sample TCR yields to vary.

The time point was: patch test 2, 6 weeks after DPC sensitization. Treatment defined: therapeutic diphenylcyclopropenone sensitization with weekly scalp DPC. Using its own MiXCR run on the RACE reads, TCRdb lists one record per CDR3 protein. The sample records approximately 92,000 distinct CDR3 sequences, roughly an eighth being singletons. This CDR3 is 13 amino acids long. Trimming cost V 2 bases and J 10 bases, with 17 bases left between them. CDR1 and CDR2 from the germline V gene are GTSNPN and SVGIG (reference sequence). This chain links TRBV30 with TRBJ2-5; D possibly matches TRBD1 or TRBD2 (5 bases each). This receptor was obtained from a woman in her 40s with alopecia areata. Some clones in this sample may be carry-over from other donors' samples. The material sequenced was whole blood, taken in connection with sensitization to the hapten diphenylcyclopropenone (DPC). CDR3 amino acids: CAWSQNSGQGQYF. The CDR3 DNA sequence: TGTGCCTGGAGTCAAAACAGCGGCCAGGGCCAGTACTTC.